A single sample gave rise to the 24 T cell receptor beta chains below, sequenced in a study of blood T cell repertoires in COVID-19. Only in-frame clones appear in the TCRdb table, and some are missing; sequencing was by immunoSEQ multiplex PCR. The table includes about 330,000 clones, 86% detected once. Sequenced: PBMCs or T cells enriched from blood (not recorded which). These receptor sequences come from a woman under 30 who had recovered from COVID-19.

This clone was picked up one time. The CDR3 protein is CASSGQGQSNTGELFF. The CDR3 DNA is TGTGCCAGCAGTGGGCAGGGACAATCGAACACCGGGGAGCTGTTTTTT. The genes are TRBV2 and TRBJ2-2; D is perhaps TRBD1 (6 bases). The germline CDR1 and CDR2 sequences are SNHLY and FYNNEI. This CDR3 is built from 16 residues. V lost 4 bases and J lost 0, with 12 bases in between. Based on the CDR3 plus reference TRBV2 and TRBJ2-2, the full variable domain is EPEVTQTPSHQVTQMGQEVILRCVPISNHLYFYWYRQILGQKVEFLVSFYNNEISEKSEIFDDQFSVERPDGSNFTLKIRSTKLEDSAMYFCASSGQGQSNTGELFFGEGSRLTVL.

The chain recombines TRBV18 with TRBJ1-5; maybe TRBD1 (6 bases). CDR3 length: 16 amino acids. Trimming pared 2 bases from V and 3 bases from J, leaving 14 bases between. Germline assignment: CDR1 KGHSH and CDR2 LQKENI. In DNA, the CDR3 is TGTGCCAGCTCACCAGGGACACCGGTTTCCAATCAGCCCCAGCATTTT. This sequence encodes CASSPGTPVSNQPQHF.

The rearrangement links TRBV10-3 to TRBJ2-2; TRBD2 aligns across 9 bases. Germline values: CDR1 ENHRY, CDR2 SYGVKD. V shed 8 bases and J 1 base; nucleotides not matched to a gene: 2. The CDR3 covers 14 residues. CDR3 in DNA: TGTGCCATCCTAGCGGGATTGAACACCGGGGAGCTGTTTTTT. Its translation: CAILAGLNTGELFF.

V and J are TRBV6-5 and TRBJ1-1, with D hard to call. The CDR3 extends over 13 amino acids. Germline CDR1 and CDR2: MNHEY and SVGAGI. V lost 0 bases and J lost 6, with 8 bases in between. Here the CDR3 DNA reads TGTGCCAGCAGTTACTCGAAGGGAGCTGAAGCTTTCTTT. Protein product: CASSYSKGAEAFF.

The CDR3 protein is CASMAENTGELFF. The CDR3 DNA follows: TGTGCCAGCATGGCCGAGAACACCGGGGAGCTGTTTTTT. The chain employs TRBV6-5 and TRBJ2-2; no clear D. This CDR3 is built from 13 residues. V lost 7 bases, J lost 1 base, and 7 bases lay in between. Germline V gene sequence: CDR1 MNHEY, CDR2 SVGAGI.

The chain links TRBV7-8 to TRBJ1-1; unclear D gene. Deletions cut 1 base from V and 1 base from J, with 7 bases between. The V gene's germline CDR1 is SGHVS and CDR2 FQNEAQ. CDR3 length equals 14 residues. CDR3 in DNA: TGTGCCAGCAGCTTAGTGGCAGGGAACACTGAAGCTTTCTTT. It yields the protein CASSLVAGNTEAFF.

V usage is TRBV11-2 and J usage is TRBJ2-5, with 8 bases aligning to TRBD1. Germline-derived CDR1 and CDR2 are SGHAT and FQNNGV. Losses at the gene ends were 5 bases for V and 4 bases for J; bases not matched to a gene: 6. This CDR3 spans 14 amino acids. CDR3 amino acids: CASSRTTGGETQYF. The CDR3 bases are TGTGCCAGCAGCCGGACCACAGGGGGAGAGACCCAGTACTTC.

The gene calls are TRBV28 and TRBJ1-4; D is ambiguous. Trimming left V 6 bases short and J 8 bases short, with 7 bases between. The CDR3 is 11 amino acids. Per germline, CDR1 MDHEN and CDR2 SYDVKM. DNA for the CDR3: TGTGCCAGCAGGTCCGAGGAAAAACTGTTTTTT. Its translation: CASRSEEKLFF.

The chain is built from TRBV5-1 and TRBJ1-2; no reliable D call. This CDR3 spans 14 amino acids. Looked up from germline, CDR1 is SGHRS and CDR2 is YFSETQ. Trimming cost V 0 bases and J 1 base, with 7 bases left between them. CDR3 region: CASSLVRGNYGYTF. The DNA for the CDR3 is TGCGCCAGCAGCTTGGTCCGAGGTAACTATGGCTACACCTTC.

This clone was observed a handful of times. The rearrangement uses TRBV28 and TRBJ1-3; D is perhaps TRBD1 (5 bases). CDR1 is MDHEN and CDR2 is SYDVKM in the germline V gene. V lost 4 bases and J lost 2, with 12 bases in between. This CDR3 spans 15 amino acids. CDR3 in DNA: TGTGCCAGCAGTTCGACAGAACCGGCTGGAAACACCATATATTTT. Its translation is CASSSTEPAGNTIYF.

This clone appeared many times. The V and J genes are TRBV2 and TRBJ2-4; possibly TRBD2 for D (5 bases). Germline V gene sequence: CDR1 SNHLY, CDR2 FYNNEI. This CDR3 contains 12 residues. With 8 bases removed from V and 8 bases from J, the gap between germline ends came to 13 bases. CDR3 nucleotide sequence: TGTGCCAGCGGAGCCCCGGAGGACATTCAGTACTTC. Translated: CASGAPEDIQYF.

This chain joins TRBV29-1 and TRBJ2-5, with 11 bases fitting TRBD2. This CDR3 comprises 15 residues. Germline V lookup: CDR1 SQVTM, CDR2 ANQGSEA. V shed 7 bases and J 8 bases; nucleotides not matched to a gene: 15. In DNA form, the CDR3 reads TGCAGCGGCTCTAGCGGGGGGCCCCTATCGGGAACCCAGTACTTC. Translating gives CSGSSGGPLSGTQYF.

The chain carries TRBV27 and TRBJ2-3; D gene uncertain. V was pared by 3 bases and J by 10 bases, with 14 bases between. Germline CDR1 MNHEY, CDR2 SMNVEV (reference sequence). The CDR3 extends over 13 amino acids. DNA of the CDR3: TGTGCCAGCAGTTTTGTCGGGTCTCGGGCGCAGTATTTT. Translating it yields CASSFVGSRAQYF.

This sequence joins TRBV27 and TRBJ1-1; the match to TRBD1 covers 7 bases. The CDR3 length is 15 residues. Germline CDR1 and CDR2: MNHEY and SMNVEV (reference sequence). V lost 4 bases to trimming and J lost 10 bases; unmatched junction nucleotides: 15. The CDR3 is CASSSTGRISPRAFF. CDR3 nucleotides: TGTGCCAGCAGTTCGACAGGGAGGATTTCCCCGCGAGCTTTCTTT.

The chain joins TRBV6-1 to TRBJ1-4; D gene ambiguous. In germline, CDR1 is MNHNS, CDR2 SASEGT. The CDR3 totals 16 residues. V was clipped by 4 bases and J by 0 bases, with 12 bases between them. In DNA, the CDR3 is TGTGCCAGCAGTGCCAGAGGATTTACAACTAATGAAAAACTGTTTTTT. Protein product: CASSARGFTTNEKLFF.

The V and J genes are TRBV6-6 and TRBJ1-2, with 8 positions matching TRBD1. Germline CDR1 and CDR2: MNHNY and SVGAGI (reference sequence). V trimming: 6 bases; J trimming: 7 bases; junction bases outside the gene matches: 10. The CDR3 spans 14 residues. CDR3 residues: CASSPGQGGSGYTF. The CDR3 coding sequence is TGTGCCAGCAGCCCAGGACAGGGAGGAAGTGGCTACACCTTC.

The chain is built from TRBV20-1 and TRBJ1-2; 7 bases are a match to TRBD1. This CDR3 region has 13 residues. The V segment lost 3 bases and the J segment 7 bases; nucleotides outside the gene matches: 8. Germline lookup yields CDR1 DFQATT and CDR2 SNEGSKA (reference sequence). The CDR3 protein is CSASIGGGFGYTF. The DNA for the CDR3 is TGCAGTGCTAGTATAGGGGGCGGCTTTGGCTACACCTTC.

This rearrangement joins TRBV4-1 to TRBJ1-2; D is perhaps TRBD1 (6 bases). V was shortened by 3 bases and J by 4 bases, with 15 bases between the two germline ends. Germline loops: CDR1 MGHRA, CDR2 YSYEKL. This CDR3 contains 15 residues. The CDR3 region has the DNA TGCGCCAGCAGCCACGCCGGGACAATCGGCTATGGCTACACCTTC. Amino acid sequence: CASSHAGTIGYGYTF.

The CDR3 loop is CASRPGQANTEAFF. CDR3 bases: TGTGCCAGCAGGCCCGGACAGGCGAACACTGAAGCTTTCTTT. J is TRBJ1-1 and V is TRBV2; 7 bases map to TRBD1. The V gene's germline CDR1 is SNHLY and CDR2 FYNNEI. The CDR3 has 14 amino acids. J lost 1 base, V lost 6 bases, and 5 bases had no gene match. The full variable domain, its missing parts supplied by reference TRBV2 and TRBJ1-1, is EPEVTQTPSHQVTQMGQEVILRCVPISNHLYFYWYRQILGQKVEFLVSFYNNEISEKSEIFDDQFSVERPDGSNFTLKIRSTKLEDSAMYFCASRPGQANTEAFFGQGTRLTVV.

The CDR3 region has the DNA TGTGCCTGGAACTTAGGGGGGGAAGGCTACACCTTC. Translated, it gives CAWNLGGEGYTF. The V gene is TRBV30, the J gene TRBJ1-2; TRBD1 might be the D (6 bases). This CDR3 is 12 amino acids long. V lost 4 bases to trimming and J lost 8 bases, with 14 bases between them. Germline V CDR1 and CDR2: GTSNPN, SVGIG (reference sequence).

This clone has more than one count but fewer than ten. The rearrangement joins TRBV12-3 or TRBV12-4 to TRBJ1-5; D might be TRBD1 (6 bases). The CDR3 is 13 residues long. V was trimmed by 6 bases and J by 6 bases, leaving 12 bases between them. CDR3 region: CASSLQGRQPQHF. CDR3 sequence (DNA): TGTGCCAGCAGCCTACAGGGTCGTCAGCCCCAGCATTTT.

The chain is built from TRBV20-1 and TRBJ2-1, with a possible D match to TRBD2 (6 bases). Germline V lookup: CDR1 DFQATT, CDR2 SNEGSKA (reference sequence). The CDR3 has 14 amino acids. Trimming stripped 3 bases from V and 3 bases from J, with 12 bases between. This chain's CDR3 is CSASVAGIYNEQFF. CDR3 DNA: TGCAGTGCTAGTGTGGCGGGAATCTACAATGAGCAGTTCTTC.

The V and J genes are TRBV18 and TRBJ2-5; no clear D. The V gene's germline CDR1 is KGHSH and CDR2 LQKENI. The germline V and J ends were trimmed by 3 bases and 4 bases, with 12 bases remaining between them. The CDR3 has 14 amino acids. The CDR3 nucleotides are TGTGCCAGCTCACCGCAACCTAATGGAGAGACCCAGTACTTC. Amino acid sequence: CASSPQPNGETQYF.

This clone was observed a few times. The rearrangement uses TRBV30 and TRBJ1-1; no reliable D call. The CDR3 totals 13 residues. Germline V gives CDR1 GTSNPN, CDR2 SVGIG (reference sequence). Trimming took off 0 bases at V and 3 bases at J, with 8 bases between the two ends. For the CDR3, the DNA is TGTGCCTGGAGTGTTGGCGGGTACACTGAAGCTTTCTTT. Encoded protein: CAWSVGGYTEAFF.